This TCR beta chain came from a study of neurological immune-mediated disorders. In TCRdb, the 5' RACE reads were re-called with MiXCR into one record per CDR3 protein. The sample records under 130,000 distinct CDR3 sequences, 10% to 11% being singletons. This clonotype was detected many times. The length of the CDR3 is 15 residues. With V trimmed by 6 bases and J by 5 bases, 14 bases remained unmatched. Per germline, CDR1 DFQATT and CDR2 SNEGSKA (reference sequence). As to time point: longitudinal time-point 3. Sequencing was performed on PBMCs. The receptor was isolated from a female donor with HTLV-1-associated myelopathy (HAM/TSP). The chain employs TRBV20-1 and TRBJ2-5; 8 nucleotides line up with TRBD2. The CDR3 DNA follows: TGCAGTGCCCAACTTGGCGGGGGGTCTTGGGAGACCCAGTACTTC. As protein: CSAQLGGGSWETQYF.